These T cell receptor beta chains were read from a single sample in a study of CD8 T cells in Susac syndrome. TCRdb redid the calling of the immunoSEQ multiplex PCR reads with MiXCR, one entry per CDR3 protein. Of roughly 130,000 distinct CDR3 sequences listed, about 95% are singletons. The specimen was CD4+ T cells from PBMCs. All receptors derive from a human donor in good health. The CDR3 runs from the conserved cysteine through the conserved F or W. A D gene is named only where the DNA matches it firmly. Clone size is given for some rows only: seen once, a few or many times, or a class if the clone is expanded.

NA	TRBV4-1	TRBD2	TRBJ2-7	CASSQAPGLAGEYEQYF	TGCGCCAGCAGCCAAGCTCCGGGACTAGCGGGAGAGTACGAGCAGTACTTC
NA	TRBV5-1	TRBD2	TRBJ2-1	CASAQRGGNNEQFF	TGCGCCAGCGCTCAACGGGGGGGAAACAATGAGCAGTTCTTC
NA	TRBV12-3/TRBV12-4	NA	TRBJ2-3	CASRATGAGDTQYF	TGTGCCAGCAGGGCGACCGGGGCAGGAGATACGCAGTATTTT
NA	TRBV29-1	NA	TRBJ2-3	CSVGGDTQYF	TGCAGCGTTGGGGGAGATACGCAGTATTTT
NA	TRBV6-5	TRBD1	TRBJ2-4	CASSYRGRENIQYF	TGTGCCAGCAGTTACAGGGGGCGAGAAAACATTCAGTACTTC
NA	TRBV12-3/TRBV12-4	TRBD2	TRBJ2-3	CASREGSSGTTGTQYF	TGTGCCAGCAGGGAGGGGAGTAGCGGGACGACGGGGACGCAGTATTTT
NA	TRBV20-1	NA	TRBJ2-7	CSARVSGGLANEQYF	TGCAGTGCTAGAGTTAGTGGGGGACTTGCAAACGAGCAGTACTTC
NA	TRBV7-9	TRBD2	TRBJ2-3	CASSPGGNSGSGYTDTQYF	TGTGCCAGCAGCCCTGGTGGTAATAGCGGGAGCGGTTACACAGATACGCAGTATTTT
NA	TRBV28	TRBD1	TRBJ1-4	CASSSQGAANEKLFF	TGTGCCAGCAGTTCCCAGGGGGCGGCTAATGAAAAACTGTTTTTT
NA	TRBV28	NA	TRBJ1-5	CASSQYSNQPQHF	TGTGCCAGCAGTCAGTATAGCAATCAGCCCCAGCATTTT
NA	TRBV3-1	NA	TRBJ2-5	CASSQGGSTVETQYF	TGTGCCAGCAGCCAAGGGGGGTCCACCGTCGAGACCCAGTACTTC
NA	TRBV14	NA	TRBJ2-7	CASSQEVARRGYEQYF	TGTGCCAGCAGCCAAGAGGTAGCCCGGCGGGGCTACGAGCAGTACTTC
NA	TRBV6-1	NA	TRBJ2-5	CASSEASTLRGETQYF	TGTGCCAGCAGTGAAGCCTCTACGCTCCGTGGAGAGACCCAGTACTTC
NA	TRBV28	TRBD1	TRBJ2-1	CASSPNRGYNEQFF	TGTGCCAGCAGTCCTAACAGGGGATACAATGAGCAGTTCTTC
once	TRBV7-9	NA	TRBJ1-4	CASSLGSTGGNEKLFF	TGTGCCAGCAGCTTAGGCTCGACAGGCGGGAATGAAAAACTGTTTTTT
NA	TRBV6-5	TRBD1	TRBJ2-7	CASSRQGAWNEQYF	TGTGCCAGCAGTCGACAGGGGGCATGGAACGAGCAGTACTTC
NA	TRBV19	TRBD2	TRBJ2-2	CATALAGETGELFF	TGTGCCACCGCACTAGCGGGAGAAACCGGGGAGCTGTTTTTT